The T cell receptor (beta chain) under discussion was sequenced for a study of monozygotic twins with inflammatory bowel disease. Study-level findings and limits: Those with IBD had lower TCRbeta diversity (inverse Simpson) than their healthy co-twins did. Lower sharing of clonotypes with other individuals was seen in IBD patients than in healthy twins. This was most marked in patients showing signs of disease activity. The data did not back a single strong IBD-associated clonotype or signal.

Whole blood, unsorted for T cells, was the source of total RNA. Each CDR3 protein gets one entry in TCRdb, which reprocessed the 5' RACE reads and gives no DNA. The sample features 300,000 to 350,000 distinct CDR3 sequences, with 2% in its top ten. This CDR3 has 16 amino acids. The V gene's germline CDR1 is SGHRS and CDR2 YFSETQ. As regards this clonotype: Its antigen is currently unknown.

This sequence originates from a human donor with ulcerative colitis or Crohn's disease, or a healthy co-twin of an affected twin (not recorded which). The chain links TRBV5-1 to TRBJ2-3. The specimen sequenced was blood. The CDR3 sequence: CASSLGAEASTDTQYF.